This T cell receptor beta chain is from a study of blood T cells in healthy people across ages. Each donor supplied approximately 10 milliliters of peripheral blood. The germline gives CDR1 SGHDN, CDR2 FVKESK. This CDR3 has 13 residues. For the second PCR, which ran for about 6 to 11 cycles, a sample-barcoded 5' primer and a J-beta primer mix were used. Each CDR3 protein is one row after TCRdb ran MiXCR on the 5' RACE reads. Of hundreds of thousands of distinct CDR3 sequences detected, about 56% appear once; the ten largest clones hold around a quarter. This sequence originates from a man aged 40-50 years in good health. Sequencing input: blood. V gene TRBV14 combines with J gene TRBJ2-5; D remains unclear. The J call could be wrong; TRBJ2-7 is a better fit for the DNA end. The CDR3 bases are TGTGCCAGCAGCCAACCGATAGCCACCGAGCAGTACTTC. It translates to CASSQPIATEQYF.